This T cell receptor (beta chain) was captured in a study of early T cells in non-severe SARS-CoV-2 infection. The table lists this clonotype with a few counts. CDR3 size: 11 residues. Trimming removed 4 bases from V and 14 bases from J, with 11 bases in between. The germline V gene encodes CDR1 SGHNT and CDR2 YENEEA. Unique molecular identifiers (one per individual cDNA molecule) were attached. TCRdb re-derived calls from the 5' RACE reads in MiXCR, one entry per CDR3 protein. The sample contains fewer than 40,000 distinct CDR3 sequences, 4% to 5% of which appear only once. The TCR was taken from an adult who was a healthcare worker with PCR-confirmed SARS-CoV-2 infection or an uninfected control (not recorded which). The source material was whole blood. The rearrangement links TRBV11-3 to TRBJ1-4; D is unresolved. The CDR3 reads CASSSPMGLFF. The CDR3 DNA reads as TGTGCCAGCAGCTCTCCGATGGGGCTGTTTTTT.